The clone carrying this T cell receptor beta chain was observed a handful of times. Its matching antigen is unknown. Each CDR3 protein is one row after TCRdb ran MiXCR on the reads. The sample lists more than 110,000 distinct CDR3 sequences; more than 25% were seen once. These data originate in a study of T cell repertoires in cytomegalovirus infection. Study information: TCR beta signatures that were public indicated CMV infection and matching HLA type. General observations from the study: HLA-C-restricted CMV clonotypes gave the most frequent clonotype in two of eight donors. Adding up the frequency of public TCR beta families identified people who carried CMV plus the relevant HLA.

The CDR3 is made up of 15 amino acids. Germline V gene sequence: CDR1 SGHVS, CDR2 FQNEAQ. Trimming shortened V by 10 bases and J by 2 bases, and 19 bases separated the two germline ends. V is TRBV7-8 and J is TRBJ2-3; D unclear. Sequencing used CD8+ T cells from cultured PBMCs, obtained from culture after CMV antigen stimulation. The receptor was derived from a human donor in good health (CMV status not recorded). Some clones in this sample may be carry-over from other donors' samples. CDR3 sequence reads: CATTLGHSITDTQYF. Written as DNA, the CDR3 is TGTGCCACCACCCTGGGCCATTCGATCACAGATACGCAGTATTTT.